This TCR beta chain is from a study of blood T cell repertoires in COVID-19. Study context: Samples came from the United States, Italy and Spain, spanning acute and convalescent COVID-19. PBMCs, B-cell-depleted T cells, or T cells provided the cDNA or gDNA that made up the material.

This clone has just a few counts. Symptom resolution, clearance, or two negative PCRs marked the recovered donors of Cohort 3. Measured with immunoSEQ multiplex PCR; TCRdb has only the in-frame clones, and not every one. The sample records almost 65,000 clones, 70% to 90% being singletons. Trimming removed 3 bases from V and 0 bases from J; junction bases left unmatched: 7. Germline assignment: CDR1 MGHRA and CDR2 YSYEKL. This CDR3 has 17 amino acids. Source material: PBMCs or T cells enriched from blood (not recorded which). The gene calls are TRBV4-1 and TRBJ2-1; 8 bases agree with TRBD2. The sequence was obtained from a woman between 35 and 50 years old who had recovered from COVID-19. This CDR3 is CASSHRGGGNSYNEQFF. The CDR3 DNA reads as TGCGCCAGCAGCCATAGGGGCGGGGGGAACTCCTACAATGAGCAGTTCTTC.